Following are 5 T cell receptor beta chains from one sample sequenced in a study of cytomegalovirus exposure and HLA in healthy donors. Researchers ran the PCR with 60 Vbeta and 13 Jbeta primers. Sequencing used immunoSEQ multiplex PCR; TCRdb keeps in-frame clones, though not all of them. The top ten clones hold more than 5% of a sample with around 180,000 clones, around three quarters of them seen once. Input material: PBMCs. These receptors were collected from a man in his forties or fifties in good health and CMV-seronegative.

This clone was detected a few times. The chain uses TRBV15 and TRBJ2-1; weak D call: TRBD2 (6 bases). The CDR3 length is 14 residues. CDR1 is LNHNV, CDR2 YYDKDF, per germline (reference sequence). The V gene lost 8 bases and the J gene lost 2 bases, with 13 bases spanning the gap. The chain's CDR3 is CATGGQNTYNEQFF. The CDR3 bases are TGTGCCACCGGAGGGCAAAACACCTACAATGAGCAGTTCTTC.

CDR3 in DNA: TGTGCCAGCAGCTGGGCTTTGGGCGGGGGAAACAATGAGCAGTTCTTC. This codes for CASSWALGGGNNEQFF. The chain has TRBV7-2 and TRBJ2-1, with 7 bases that match TRBD2. The CDR3 spans 16 residues. From germline, CDR1 is SGHTA and CDR2 FQGNSA. Trimming took 4 bases from V and 5 from J; bases not matched to a gene: 11.

This clone was observed a handful of times. This chain connects TRBV4-3 to TRBJ1-1; 7 nucleotides match TRBD1. Germline-derived CDR1 and CDR2 are LGHNA and YSLEER. V lost 0 bases and J lost 4; bases outside the gene matches: 2. The CDR3 consists of 14 residues. CDR3 sequence: CASSQDRGSTEAFF. The DNA of the CDR3 is TGCGCCAGCAGCCAAGACAGGGGGAGCACTGAAGCTTTCTTT.

This clone was counted a few times. This chain uses TRBV4-3 with TRBJ2-7; 7 positions match TRBD2. This CDR3 spans 14 amino acids. The junction had 3 bases not matched to a gene; V was cut back by 0 bases and J by 4 bases. CDR1 LGHNA and CDR2 YSLEER come from the germline V gene. The CDR3 protein is CASSQDWTSYEQYF. The CDR3 coding sequence is TGCGCCAGCAGCCAAGACTGGACTAGTTACGAGCAGTACTTC.

This rearrangement joins TRBV5-1 to TRBJ2-2; 9 bases fit TRBD2. The CDR3 has 15 residues. V was clipped by 6 bases and J by 4 bases; unmatched bases: 7. Germline CDR1 and CDR2: SGHRS and YFSETQ. This CDR3 is CASKFLAGSTGELFF. The CDR3 bases are TGCGCCAGCAAATTTCTAGCGGGGAGCACCGGGGAGCTGTTTTTT.